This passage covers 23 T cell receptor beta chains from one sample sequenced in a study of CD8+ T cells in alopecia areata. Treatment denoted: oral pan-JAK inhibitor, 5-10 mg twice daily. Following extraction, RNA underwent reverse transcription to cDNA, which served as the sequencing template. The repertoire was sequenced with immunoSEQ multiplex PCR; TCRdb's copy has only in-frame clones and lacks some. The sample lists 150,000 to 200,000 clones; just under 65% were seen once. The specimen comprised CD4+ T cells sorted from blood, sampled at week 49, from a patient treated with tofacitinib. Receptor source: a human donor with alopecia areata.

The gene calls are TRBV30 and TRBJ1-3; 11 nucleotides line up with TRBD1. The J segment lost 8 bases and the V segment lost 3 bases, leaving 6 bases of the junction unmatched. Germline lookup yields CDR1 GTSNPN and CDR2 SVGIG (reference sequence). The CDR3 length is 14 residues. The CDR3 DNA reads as TGTGCCTGGAGCACCGGACAGGGGGCGGACACCATATATTTT. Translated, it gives CAWSTGQGADTIYF. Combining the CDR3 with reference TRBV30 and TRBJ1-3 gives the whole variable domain SQTIHQWPATLVQPVGSPLSLECTVEGTSNPNLYWYRQAAGRGLQLLFYSVGIGQISSEVPQNLSASRPQDRQFILSSKKLLLSDSGFYLCAWSTGQGADTIYFGEGSWLTVV.

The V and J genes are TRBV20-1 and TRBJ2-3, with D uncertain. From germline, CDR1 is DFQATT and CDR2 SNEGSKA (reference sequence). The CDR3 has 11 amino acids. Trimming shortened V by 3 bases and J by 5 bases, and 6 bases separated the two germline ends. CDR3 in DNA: TGCAGTGCTAGGTTAATAGATACGCAGTATTTT. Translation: CSARLIDTQYF.

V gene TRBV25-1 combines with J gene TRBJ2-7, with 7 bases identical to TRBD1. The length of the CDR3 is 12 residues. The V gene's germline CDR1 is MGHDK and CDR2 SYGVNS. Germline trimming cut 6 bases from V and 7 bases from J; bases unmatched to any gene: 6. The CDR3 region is CASSLGTAEQYF. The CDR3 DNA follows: TGTGCCAGCAGCCTTGGGACAGCGGAGCAGTACTTC.

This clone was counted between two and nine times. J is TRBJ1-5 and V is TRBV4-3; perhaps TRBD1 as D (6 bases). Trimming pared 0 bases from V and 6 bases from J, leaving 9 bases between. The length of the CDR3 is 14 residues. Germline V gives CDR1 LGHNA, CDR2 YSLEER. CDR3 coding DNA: TGCGCCAGCAGCCAAGAAGGGGGGAGTCAGCCCCAGCATTTT. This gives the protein CASSQEGGSQPQHF.

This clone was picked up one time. CDR3 coding DNA: TGTGCCAGCAGCAACAGGGGGACTGAAGCTTTCTTT. Translating it yields CASSNRGTEAFF. The V and J genes are TRBV5-5 and TRBJ1-1, with TRBD1 identical over 8 bases. The CDR3 covers 12 residues. The germline gives CDR1 SGHKS, CDR2 YYEKEE (reference sequence). V lost 4 bases, J lost 5 bases, and 1 base stayed unmatched.

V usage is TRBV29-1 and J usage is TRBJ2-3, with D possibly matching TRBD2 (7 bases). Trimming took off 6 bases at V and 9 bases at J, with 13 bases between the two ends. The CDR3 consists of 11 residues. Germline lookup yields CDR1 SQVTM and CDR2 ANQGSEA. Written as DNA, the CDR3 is TGCAGCGTGGGGGGGGCAGGAACGCAGTATTTT. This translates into CSVGGAGTQYF.

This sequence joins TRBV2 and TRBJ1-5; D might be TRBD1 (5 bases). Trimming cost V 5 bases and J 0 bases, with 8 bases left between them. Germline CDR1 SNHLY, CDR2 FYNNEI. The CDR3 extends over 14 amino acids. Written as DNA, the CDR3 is TGTGCCAGCAGTTCAGGGAGTAGCAATCAGCCCCAGCATTTT. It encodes CASSSGSSNQPQHF.

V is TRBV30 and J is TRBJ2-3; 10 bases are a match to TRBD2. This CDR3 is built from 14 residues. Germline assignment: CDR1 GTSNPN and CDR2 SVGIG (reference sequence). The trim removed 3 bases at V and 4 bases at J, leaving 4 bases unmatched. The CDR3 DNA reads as TGTGCCTGGAGAAAGCGGGGGGGCGCAGATACGCAGTATTTT. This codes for CAWRKRGGADTQYF.

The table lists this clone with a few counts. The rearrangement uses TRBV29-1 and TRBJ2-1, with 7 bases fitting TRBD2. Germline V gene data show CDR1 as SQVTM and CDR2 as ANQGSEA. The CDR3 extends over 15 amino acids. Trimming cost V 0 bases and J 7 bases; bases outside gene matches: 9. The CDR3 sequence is CSVEDRGRGLNEQFF. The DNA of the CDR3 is TGCAGCGTTGAAGATCGGGGGAGGGGCCTTAATGAGCAGTTCTTC.

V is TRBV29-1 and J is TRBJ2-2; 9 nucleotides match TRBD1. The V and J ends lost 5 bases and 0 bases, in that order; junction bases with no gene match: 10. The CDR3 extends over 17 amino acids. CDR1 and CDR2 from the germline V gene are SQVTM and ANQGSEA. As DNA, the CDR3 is TGCAGCGTTCGAGGGACAGGGTTACCTTCGAACACCGGGGAGCTGTTTTTT. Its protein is CSVRGTGLPSNTGELFF.

The chain's CDR3 is CASSSLAEQFF. DNA for the CDR3: TGTGCCAGCAGCTCACTAGCTGAGCAGTTCTTC. The J gene is TRBJ2-1, the V gene TRBV7-2; a possible D gene is TRBD2 (6 bases). Trimming left V 4 bases short and J 9 bases short, with 7 bases between. This CDR3 has 11 residues. The germline V gene has CDR1 SGHTA and CDR2 FQGNSA.

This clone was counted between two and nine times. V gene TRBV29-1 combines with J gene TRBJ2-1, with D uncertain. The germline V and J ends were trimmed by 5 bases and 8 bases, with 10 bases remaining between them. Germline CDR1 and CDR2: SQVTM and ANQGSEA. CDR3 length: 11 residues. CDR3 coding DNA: TGCAGCGTTTTTCGGAGCGATGAGCAGTTCTTC. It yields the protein CSVFRSDEQFF.

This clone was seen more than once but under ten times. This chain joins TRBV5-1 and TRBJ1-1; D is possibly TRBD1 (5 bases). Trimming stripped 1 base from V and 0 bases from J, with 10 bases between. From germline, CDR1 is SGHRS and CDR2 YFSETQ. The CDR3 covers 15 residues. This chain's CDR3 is CASSLFRDLNTEAFF. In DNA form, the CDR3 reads TGCGCCAGCAGCTTGTTTAGGGACTTGAACACTGAAGCTTTCTTT.

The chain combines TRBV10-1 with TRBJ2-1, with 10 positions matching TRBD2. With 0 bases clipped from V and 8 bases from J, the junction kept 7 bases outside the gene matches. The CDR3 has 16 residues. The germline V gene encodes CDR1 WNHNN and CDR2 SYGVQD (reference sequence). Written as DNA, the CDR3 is TGCGCCAGCAGTGAGTCAATACTAGCGGGGTTGGATGAGCAGTTCTTC. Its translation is CASSESILAGLDEQFF.

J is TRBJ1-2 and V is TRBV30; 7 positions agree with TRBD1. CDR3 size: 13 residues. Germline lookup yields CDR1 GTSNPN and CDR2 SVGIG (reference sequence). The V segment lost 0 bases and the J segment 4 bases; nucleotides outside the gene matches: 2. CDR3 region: CAWSVTGSYGYTF. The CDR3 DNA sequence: TGTGCCTGGAGTGTGACAGGGAGCTATGGCTACACCTTC.

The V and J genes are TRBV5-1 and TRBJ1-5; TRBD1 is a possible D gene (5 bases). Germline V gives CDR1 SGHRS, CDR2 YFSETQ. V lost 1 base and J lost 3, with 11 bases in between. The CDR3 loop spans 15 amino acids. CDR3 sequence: CASSLTGFFNQPQHF. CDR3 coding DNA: TGCGCCAGCAGCTTGACAGGCTTTTTCAATCAGCCCCAGCATTTT. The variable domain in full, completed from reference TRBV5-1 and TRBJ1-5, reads KAGVTQTPRYLIKTRGQQVTLSCSPISGHRSVSWYQQTPGQGLQFLFEYFSETQRNKGNFPGRFSGRQFSNSRSEMNVSTLELGDSALYLCASSLTGFFNQPQHFGDGTRLSIL.

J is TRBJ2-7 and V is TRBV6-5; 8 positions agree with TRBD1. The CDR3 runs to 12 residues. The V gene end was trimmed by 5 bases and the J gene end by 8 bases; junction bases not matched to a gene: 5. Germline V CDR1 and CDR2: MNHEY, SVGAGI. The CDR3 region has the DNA TGTGCCAGCAGTCCCGGACAGGGACAGCAGTACTTC. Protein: CASSPGQGQQYF.

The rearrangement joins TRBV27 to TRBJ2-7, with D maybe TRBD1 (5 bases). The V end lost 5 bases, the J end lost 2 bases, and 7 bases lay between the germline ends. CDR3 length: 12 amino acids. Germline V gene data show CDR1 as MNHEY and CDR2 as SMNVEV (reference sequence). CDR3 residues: CASSPDTYEQYF. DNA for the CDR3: TGTGCCAGCAGTCCGGACACCTACGAGCAGTACTTC.

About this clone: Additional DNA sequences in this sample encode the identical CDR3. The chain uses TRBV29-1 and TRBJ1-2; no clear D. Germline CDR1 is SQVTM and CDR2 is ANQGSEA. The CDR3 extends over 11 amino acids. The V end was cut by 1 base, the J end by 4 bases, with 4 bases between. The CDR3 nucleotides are TGCAGCGTTGAAGTTGGCTATGGCTACACCTTC. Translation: CSVEVGYGYTF. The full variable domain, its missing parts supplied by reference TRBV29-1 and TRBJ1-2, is SAVISQKPSRDICQRGTSLTIQCQVDSQVTMMFWYRQQPGQSLTLIATANQGSEATYESGFVIDKFPISRPNLTFSTLTVSNMSPEDSSIYLCSVEVGYGYTFGSGTRLTVV.

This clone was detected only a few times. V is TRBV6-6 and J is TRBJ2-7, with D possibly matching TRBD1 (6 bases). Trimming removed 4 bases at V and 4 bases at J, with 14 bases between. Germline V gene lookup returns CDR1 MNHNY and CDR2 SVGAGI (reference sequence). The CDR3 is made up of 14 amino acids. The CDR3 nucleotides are TGTGCCAGCAGTTTTGGGACACCTATATACGAGCAGTACTTC. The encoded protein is CASSFGTPIYEQYF.

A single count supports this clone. The CDR3 region is CASSSDRKTNYEQYF. CDR3 nucleotide sequence: TGCGCCAGCAGCTCGGACAGAAAGACGAACTACGAGCAGTACTTC. The chain employs TRBV5-1 and TRBJ2-7; TRBD1 might be the D (6 bases). The germline V and J ends were trimmed by 3 bases and 3 bases, with 16 bases remaining between them. Per germline, CDR1 SGHRS and CDR2 YFSETQ. There are 15 residues in the CDR3.

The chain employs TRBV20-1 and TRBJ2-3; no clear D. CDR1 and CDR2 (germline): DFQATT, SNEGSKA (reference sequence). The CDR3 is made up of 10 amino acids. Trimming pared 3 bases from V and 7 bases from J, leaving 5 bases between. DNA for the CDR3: TGCAGTGCTAGGGTGAATACGCAGTATTTT. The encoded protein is CSARVNTQYF.

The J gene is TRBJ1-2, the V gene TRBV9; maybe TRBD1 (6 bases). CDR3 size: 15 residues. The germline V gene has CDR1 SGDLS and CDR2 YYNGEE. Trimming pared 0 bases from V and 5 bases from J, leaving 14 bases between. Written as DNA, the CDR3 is TGTGCCAGCAGCGTAGCCCGAACAGGGTTTTATGGCTACACCTTC. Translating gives CASSVARTGFYGYTF.